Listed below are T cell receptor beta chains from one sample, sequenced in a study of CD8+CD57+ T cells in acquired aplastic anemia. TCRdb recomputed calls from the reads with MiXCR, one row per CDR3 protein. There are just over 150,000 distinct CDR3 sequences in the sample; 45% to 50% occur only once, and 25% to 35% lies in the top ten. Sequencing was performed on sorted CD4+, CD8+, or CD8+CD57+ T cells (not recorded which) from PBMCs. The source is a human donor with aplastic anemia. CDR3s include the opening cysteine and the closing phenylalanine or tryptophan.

CDR3 protein: CASSSRGEQFF
J gene: TRBJ2-1
V gene: TRBV11-3

CDR3 protein: CSASQGQGIYEQYF
J gene: TRBJ2-7
V gene: TRBV20-1

CDR3 protein: CAWSVSDWGYTF
J gene: TRBJ1-2
V gene: TRBV30

CDR3 protein: CASSIRGRNYGYTF
J gene: TRBJ1-2
V gene: TRBV19

CDR3 protein: CASSLRRDRDDQPQHF
J gene: TRBJ1-5
V gene: TRBV7-8

CDR3 protein: CASNRDGLGTGELFF
J gene: TRBJ2-2
V gene: TRBV12-3/TRBV12-4

CDR3 protein: CASSLGLAGGSQETQYF
J gene: TRBJ2-5
V gene: TRBV9

CDR3 protein: CASSPASNRYNEQFF
J gene: TRBJ2-1
V gene: TRBV7-2

CDR3 protein: CASSDRGRGDEKLFF
J gene: TRBJ1-4
V gene: TRBV2

CDR3 protein: CASSYSPSSYEQYF
J gene: TRBJ2-7
V gene: TRBV6-5

CDR3 protein: CASSFQADTQYF
J gene: TRBJ2-3
V gene: TRBV7-9

CDR3 protein: CASSEAGGKQGDGYTF
J gene: TRBJ1-2
V gene: TRBV7-9

CDR3 protein: CAGSFSTAAYEQYF
J gene: TRBJ2-7
V gene: TRBV27

CDR3 protein: CASSLDRATADTQYF
J gene: TRBJ2-3
V gene: TRBV7-3

CDR3 protein: CASSPGGGGGEAFF
J gene: TRBJ1-1
V gene: TRBV5-1

CDR3 protein: CASRSEGGLLHF
J gene: TRBJ1-6
V gene: TRBV2

CDR3 protein: CASSSMGNEQFF
J gene: TRBJ2-1
V gene: TRBV5-6

CDR3 protein: CSARDRRREYEQYF
J gene: TRBJ2-7
V gene: TRBV20-1

CDR3 protein: CASTVRGTENQPQHF
J gene: TRBJ1-5
V gene: TRBV6-1

CDR3 protein: CASSRGSEAFF
J gene: TRBJ1-1
V gene: TRBV6-1

CDR3 protein: CASSEPGIEFYGFTF
J gene: TRBJ1-2
V gene: TRBV10-2

CDR3 protein: CASSFRDRAYEQYF
J gene: TRBJ2-7
V gene: TRBV7-9

CDR3 protein: CASSLGYGGNFGYTF
J gene: TRBJ1-2
V gene: TRBV11-3

CDR3 protein: CASTDLGGLSNQPQHF
J gene: TRBJ1-5
V gene: TRBV6-1

CDR3 protein: CASSQGRLAGLGETQYF
J gene: TRBJ2-5
V gene: TRBV3-1

CDR3 protein: CAWSYGSGGIDTQYF
J gene: TRBJ2-3
V gene: TRBV30

CDR3 protein: CASSSTGTSSYNEQFF
J gene: TRBJ2-1
V gene: TRBV11-2

CDR3 protein: CASKLLSSHEQYF
J gene: TRBJ2-7
V gene: TRBV2

CDR3 protein: CATATNEKLFF
J gene: TRBJ1-4
V gene: TRBV2

CDR3 protein: CASSLTGLEGTDTQYF
J gene: TRBJ2-3
V gene: TRBV7-3

CDR3 protein: CASSLKLAGGPSYNEQFF
J gene: TRBJ2-1
V gene: TRBV7-3

CDR3 protein: CASSLAYSAGPEAFF
J gene: TRBJ1-1
V gene: TRBV7-9

CDR3 protein: CSASSPGGRYGYTF
J gene: TRBJ1-2
V gene: TRBV20-1

CDR3 protein: CASSPLSRREGQAVRTDTQYF
J gene: TRBJ2-3
V gene: TRBV7-8

CDR3 protein: CASSVSFEQYF
J gene: TRBJ2-7
V gene: TRBV2

CDR3 protein: CSARENMNTEAFF
J gene: TRBJ1-1
V gene: TRBV20-1

CDR3 protein: CASSVDNEKLFF
J gene: TRBJ1-4
V gene: TRBV9

CDR3 protein: CASGRTVGGQPQHF
J gene: TRBJ1-5
V gene: TRBV2

CDR3 protein: CSAALRDRVYQETQYF
J gene: TRBJ2-5
V gene: TRBV20-1

CDR3 protein: CSATETSGTNVLTF
J gene: TRBJ2-6
V gene: TRBV20-1

CDR3 protein: CASTRGREVDTQYF
J gene: TRBJ2-3
V gene: TRBV2

CDR3 protein: CAISRTGGLYEQYF
J gene: TRBJ2-7
V gene: TRBV10-3

CDR3 protein: CASSDGSYNEQFF
J gene: TRBJ2-1
V gene: TRBV6-1

CDR3 protein: CASTFWGTNTEAFF
J gene: TRBJ1-1
V gene: TRBV2

CDR3 protein: CASSIVGGQENSPLHF
J gene: TRBJ1-6
V gene: TRBV19

CDR3 protein: CASRPGLDGYTF
J gene: TRBJ1-2
V gene: TRBV7-2

CDR3 protein: CTIGESVDISNEKLFF
J gene: TRBJ1-4
V gene: TRBV10-3